The sequence of this T cell receptor beta chain was determined in a study of read filtering for tumor transcriptome and immune sequencing. For the study at large: Patients were 17 to 20 male and about 14 female, mean age 65.9 years, range about 40 to 85. Findings and caveats of the study: Dropping single-read clonotypes raised IR-seq and RNA-seq shared-clonotype correlation.

Molecular barcoded adaptors covering alpha/delta and beta/gamma chains were used on around 370 ng RNA. From the reads, TCRdb called clonotypes with MiXCR, one entry per CDR3 protein. This repertoire shows tens of thousands of distinct CDR3 sequences, 12% found once; its top ten account for less than 15%. There are many counts of this clonotype. Its antigen is unknown. The sequence derives from a donor at least 40 years old with multiple myeloma. Specimen: a population of CD138-negative cells sorted from bone marrow.

The CDR3 region has the DNA TGCGCCAGCAGCTTACTCCCCAATGAGCAGTTCTTC. Translation gives CASSLLPNEQFF. The V gene is TRBV5-1, the J gene TRBJ2-1; D remains unclear. This CDR3 is built from 12 residues. CDR1 and CDR2 (germline): SGHRS, YFSETQ. Deletions cut 2 bases from V and 6 bases from J, with 6 bases between.